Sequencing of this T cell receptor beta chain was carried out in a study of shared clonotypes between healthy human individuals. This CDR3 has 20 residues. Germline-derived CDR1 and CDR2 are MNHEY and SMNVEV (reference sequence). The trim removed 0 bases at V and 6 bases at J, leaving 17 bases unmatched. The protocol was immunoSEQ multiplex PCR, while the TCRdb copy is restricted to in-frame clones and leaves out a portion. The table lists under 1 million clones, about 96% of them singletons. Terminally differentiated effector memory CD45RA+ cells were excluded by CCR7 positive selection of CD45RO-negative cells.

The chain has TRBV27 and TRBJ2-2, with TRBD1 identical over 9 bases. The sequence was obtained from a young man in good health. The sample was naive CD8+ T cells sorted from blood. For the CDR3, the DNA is TGTGCCAGCAGTTTATCACCCCGCCAAACAGGGGGCGCCCGGGCCGGGGAGCTGTTTTTT. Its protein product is CASSLSPRQTGGARAGELFF.